Listed below are T cell receptor beta chains from one sample, sequenced in a study of blood T cell repertoires in COVID-19. The table came from immunoSEQ multiplex PCR; TCRdb's copy has only in-frame clones and leaves some out. The profile covers about 150,000 clones, with 80% to 90% appearing a single time and around an eighth taken by the ten largest. Sequencing used peripheral blood. These receptors were collected from a man aged 18 to 30 with COVID-19, enrolled during active disease. The CDR3 runs from the conserved cysteine through the conserved F or W. D genes are given only for firm matches. Expanded clones are given a class, and other clones once, few, many or no size at all.

v_gene	j_gene	abundance	d_gene	CDR3nt	CDR3aa
TRBV7-9	TRBJ2-1	-	-	TGTGCCAGCAGCTTCCGGGGGGCACCTTTCCATGAGCAGTTCTTC	CASSFRGAPFHEQFF
TRBV3-1/TRBV3-2	TRBJ2-3	-	-	TGTGCCAGCAGGGGGAGGTGGGGGACCACAGATACGCAGTATTTT	CASRGRWGTTDTQYF
TRBV3-1/TRBV3-2	TRBJ1-1	once	TRBD1	TGTGCCAGCAGTCCACCGGGGACAGGGGATTTGAACACTGAAGCTTTCTTT	CASSPPGTGDLNTEAFF
TRBV4-3	TRBJ2-2	-	-	TGCGCCAGCAGCCGGCTGACAGGATCGAACACCGGGGAGCTGTTTTTT	CASSRLTGSNTGELFF
TRBV2	TRBJ1-1	few	TRBD1	TGTGCCAGCACCGAACGGGGACAGGGATTGAACACTGAAGCTTTCTTT	CASTERGQGLNTEAFF
TRBV24-1	TRBJ2-3	-	-	TGTGCCACCAGCAATGCATTGGGCGCAGGCACAGATACGCAGTATTTT	CATSNALGAGTDTQYF
TRBV5-4	TRBJ2-5	once	TRBD2	TGTGCCAGCAGTCAGACTAGCGGGAGACAGGAGACCCAGTACTTC	CASSQTSGRQETQYF
TRBV24-1	TRBJ2-3	-	TRBD2	TGTGCCACCAGTCTACTAGCGGGAGATGGTACAGATACGCAGTATTTT	CATSLLAGDGTDTQYF
TRBV7-2	TRBJ2-4	-	TRBD1	TGTGCCAGCAGTTGGGGACAGGGGAACATTCAGTACTTC	CASSWGQGNIQYF
TRBV3-1/TRBV3-2	TRBJ2-1	-	TRBD2	TGTGCCAGCAGCCAAAGGGCGGGAGCCTCCTACAATGAGCAGTTCTTC	CASSQRAGASYNEQFF
TRBV27	TRBJ1-3	-	-	TGTGCCAGCAGTCTGGGGCCTGGAAACACCATATATTTT	CASSLGPGNTIYF
TRBV7-9	TRBJ2-3	once	-	TGTGCCAGCAGCCTAATCACAGATACGCAGTATTTT	CASSLITDTQYF
TRBV28	TRBJ2-7	-	-	TGTGCCAGCAACCCTATCTGGACAGTGGCATACGAGCAGTACTTC	CASNPIWTVAYEQYF
TRBV4-3	TRBJ1-1	-	TRBD1	TGCGCCACCCCGAGGCCCCAGGGGGGGAACACTGAAGCTTTCTTT	CATPRPQGGNTEAFF
TRBV12-5	TRBJ2-3	-	TRBD2	TGTGCTAGTGGTTTGACTAGCGGCTTTACAGATACGCAGTATTTT	CASGLTSGFTDTQYF
TRBV5-1	TRBJ2-3	-	-	TGCGCCAGCAGCTTGGGACAGGTAGATACGCAGTATTTT	CASSLGQVDTQYF
TRBV7-2	TRBJ2-7	-	-	TGTGCCAGCAGCCGGACGGGGACAAGTCTCGCCGAGCAGTACTTC	CASSRTGTSLAEQYF
TRBV7-2	TRBJ2-1	-	-	TGTGCCAGCAGAAATTTGGGCAATACTTGGCAGTTCTTC	CASRNLGNTWQFF
TRBV29-1	TRBJ2-5	-	-	TGCAGCGTCCGCAGCGGACAAGAGACCCAGTACTTC	CSVRSGQETQYF
TRBV20-1	TRBJ2-7	-	-	TGCAGTGCTAGAGAAACCCTTTCAGGGTACTTC	CSARETLSGYF
TRBV28	TRBJ2-7	few	-	TGTGCCAGCAGCCGGATGGGCTTAGGGGTGGGTGAGCAGTACTTC	CASSRMGLGVGEQYF
TRBV30	TRBJ2-1	-	TRBD2	TGTGCCTGGAGACGACTAGCGGGATTTTTTTTGAATGAGCAGTTCTTC	CAWRRLAGFFLNEQFF
TRBV27	TRBJ1-6	-	TRBD1	TGTGCCAGCAGTTCCCGACAGGGAGGATATTCACCCCTCCACTTT	CASSSRQGGYSPLHF
TRBV2	TRBJ2-1	once	TRBD2	TGTGCCAGCCCCCTAGCGGGTTCCTACAATGAGCAGTTCTTC	CASPLAGSYNEQFF
TRBV24-1	TRBJ2-3	-	TRBD1	TGTGCCACCAGTGGAAGGGACAGGGGTACAGATACGCAGTATTTT	CATSGRDRGTDTQYF
TRBV18	TRBJ2-3	once	-	TGTGCCAGCTCACCACCCCAGTCTAGCACAGATACGCAGTATTTT	CASSPPQSSTDTQYF
TRBV30	TRBJ1-5	-	TRBD1	TGTGCCTGGAGTCACAGGGGAGGCGGACAGCCCCAGCATTTT	CAWSHRGGGQPQHF
TRBV19	TRBJ2-6	-	-	TGTGCCAGTAGTCTTTCCTACAGTCCAGGGGCCAACGTCCTGACTTTC	CASSLSYSPGANVLTF
TRBV30	TRBJ2-5	-	TRBD1	TGTGCCTCGCACAGGGGGCGTGGGGAGACCCAGTACTTC	CASHRGRGETQYF